What follows describes a single TCR beta chain. The study counted Cohort 3 donors as recovered given two negative PCRs, clearance, or symptom resolution. These data belong to a study of blood T cell repertoires in COVID-19. Turning to the study itself: Samples representing acute and convalescent COVID-19 were sourced from the United States, Italy and Spain. Sources were T cells, B-cell-depleted T cells, or PBMCs; the material itself was cDNA or gDNA.

The data were produced by immunoSEQ multiplex PCR, yet TCRdb's version contains in-frame clones alone and is incomplete. The repertoire holds fewer than 400,000 clones, with roughly 87% as singletons. The sequence derives from a woman younger than 35 who had recovered from COVID-19. The sample taken for sequencing was PBMCs or T cells enriched from blood (not recorded which).

In DNA form, the CDR3 reads TGCGCCAGCAGCTCGGGTAGGCAGGGGGCCAATTCACCCCTCCACTTT. It encodes CASSSGRQGANSPLHF. V gene TRBV5-1 combines with J gene TRBJ1-6; 8 bases align to TRBD1. Trimming cost V 3 bases and J 7 bases; bases outside gene matches: 9. Germline-derived CDR1 and CDR2 are SGHRS and YFSETQ. The CDR3 covers 16 residues.